This T cell receptor beta chain was sequenced in a study of control samples from healthy donors and cancer patients. Sequencing was performed with immunoSEQ multiplex PCR; in TCRdb, only in-frame clones are kept and a portion is missing. The sample includes 150,000 or so clones, 92% of them seen just once. Trimming shortened V by 2 bases and J by 2 bases, and 4 bases separated the two germline ends. The CDR3 covers 12 residues. The sequenced sample was blood. V is TRBV12-3 or TRBV12-4 and J is TRBJ2-7; the D is unclear. The clonotype originates from a woman in her fifties or sixties in good health. DNA of the CDR3: TGTGCCAGCAGTTTATCCGCCTACGAGCAGTACTTC. It specifies CASSLSAYEQYF.